These 23 T cell receptor beta chains were sequenced from one sample in a study of cytomegalovirus exposure and HLA in healthy donors. Here immunoSEQ multiplex PCR was the method, and the copy in TCRdb shows in-frame clones only, minus some. This sample yields approximately 88,000 clones, of which 84% are seen a single time; about 12% belongs to the top ten. What was sequenced was PBMCs. The receptors stem from a woman in her late teens or twenties in good health and CMV-seropositive.

The chain recombines TRBV27 with TRBJ2-2; 7 bases match TRBD2. In germline, CDR1 is MNHEY, CDR2 SMNVEV (reference sequence). V dropped 6 bases and J dropped 3; count of bases not matched to a gene: 10. CDR3 length equals 16 residues. The DNA for the CDR3 is TGTGCCAGCAGCCGTGCTGCGGGGGAGTACACCGGGGAGCTGTTTTTT. Protein sequence: CASSRAAGEYTGELFF.

The rearrangement joins TRBV10-3 to TRBJ2-3; 11 bases line up with TRBD2. The CDR3 spans 19 residues. Germline assignment: CDR1 ENHRY and CDR2 SYGVKD. The V and J ends lost 6 bases and 2 bases, in that order; junction bases with no gene match: 16. CDR3 amino acids: CAIRSGLAGGHLTTDTQYF. CDR3 nucleotide sequence: TGTGCCATCAGATCTGGGCTAGCGGGGGGCCATCTGACCACAGATACGCAGTATTTT.

The chain uses TRBV27 and TRBJ2-1; 13 nucleotides match TRBD2. Germline-derived CDR1 and CDR2 are MNHEY and SMNVEV (reference sequence). J was trimmed by 2 bases and V by 4 bases; bases with no gene match: 5. The CDR3 sequence is 17 residues long. The CDR3, as DNA: TGTGCCAGCAGTTCTCTAGGACTAGCGGGGGCCTACAATGAGCAGTTCTTC. Translating gives CASSSLGLAGAYNEQFF.

This rearrangement joins TRBV2 to TRBJ2-7, with 12 bases identical to TRBD1. This CDR3 is built from 15 residues. The junction had 8 bases not matched to a gene; V was cut back by 7 bases and J by 4 bases. Germline loops: CDR1 SNHLY, CDR2 FYNNEI. The CDR3 region is CASIPPGQGAYEQYF. In DNA form, the CDR3 reads TGTGCCAGCATACCGCCGGGACAGGGGGCTTACGAGCAGTACTTC.

This clone was picked up one time. This chain uses TRBV11-1 with TRBJ2-7, with D possibly TRBD1 on 7 matching bases. CDR3 size: 13 residues. Germline assignment: CDR1 SGHAT and CDR2 FQDESV (reference sequence). The V end was cut by 4 bases, the J end by 7 bases, with 14 bases between. The CDR3 sequence: CASSSEGAGEQYF. In nucleotides, the CDR3 is TGTGCCAGCAGCTCGGAGGGGGCGGGGGAGCAGTACTTC.

This clone occurred once. The V and J genes are TRBV6-1 and TRBJ2-3; maybe TRBD2 (5 bases). Germline V gene sequence: CDR1 MNHNS, CDR2 SASEGT. Trimming took off 7 bases at V and 5 bases at J, with 10 bases between the two ends. This CDR3 comprises 12 residues. DNA of the CDR3: TGTGCCAGCAAATTAGAGGGAGATACGCAGTATTTT. This sequence encodes CASKLEGDTQYF.

The V and J genes are TRBV30 and TRBJ1-6; 7 nucleotides line up with TRBD1. CDR1 is GTSNPN and CDR2 is SVGIG in the germline V gene (reference sequence). CDR3 size: 14 residues. V lost 6 bases, J lost 8 bases, and 10 bases stayed unmatched. The CDR3 sequence: CACTVRQGYSPLHF. The CDR3 nucleotides are TGTGCCTGCACTGTGCGACAGGGTTATTCACCCCTCCACTTT.

Worth noting for this clone: At one boundary the junction diverges from the germline segment, which might be a read error. The chain couples TRBV11-2 to TRBJ2-5; a possible D gene is TRBD1 (6 bases). The germline CDR1 and CDR2 sequences are SGHAT and FQNNGV. The length of the CDR3 is 14 residues. The CDR3 nucleotides are TGTGCCAGCAGCTTCGAGGGGGACCAGGAGACCCAGTACTTC. This codes for CASSFEGDQETQYF.

The V gene is TRBV7-9, the J gene TRBJ2-5; no clear D gene. CDR3 length: 13 amino acids. Trimming stripped 2 bases from V and 0 bases from J, with 4 bases between. CDR1 and CDR2 (germline): SEHNR, FQNEAQ (reference sequence). CDR3 DNA sequence: TGTGCCAGCAGCTTATCGTACCAAGAGACCCAGTACTTC. This encodes CASSLSYQETQYF.

V gene TRBV2 combines with J gene TRBJ1-5, with D possibly being TRBD1 (5 bases). The germline V gene has CDR1 SNHLY and CDR2 FYNNEI. Trimming stripped 7 bases from V and 1 base from J, with 11 bases between. The CDR3 runs to 14 residues. The CDR3 coding sequence is TGTGCCAGCAACATGGACATGAGCAATCAGCCCCAGCATTTT. Protein product: CASNMDMSNQPQHF. Filled out from reference TRBV2 and TRBJ1-5, the complete variable domain reads EPEVTQTPSHQVTQMGQEVILRCVPISNHLYFYWYRQILGQKVEFLVSFYNNEISEKSEIFDDQFSVERPDGSNFTLKIRSTKLEDSAMYFCASNMDMSNQPQHFGDGTRLSIL.

V is TRBV28 and J is TRBJ1-5; possible D gene TRBD1, 6 bases. The CDR3 contains 15 residues. V gave up 3 bases and J gave up 5 bases, with 14 bases separating them. Per the germline V gene, CDR1 is MDHEN and CDR2 is SYDVKM. CDR3 bases: TGTGCCAGCAGTTTTGGGGGGGCTCGGGATCAGCCCCAGCATTTT. Translated: CASSFGGARDQPQHF.

The chain recombines TRBV6-6 with TRBJ1-1; 7 bases agree with TRBD1. Germline trimming cut 7 bases from V and 5 bases from J; bases unmatched to any gene: 7. This CDR3 is 13 amino acids long. CDR1 is MNHNY and CDR2 is SVGAGI in the germline V gene (reference sequence). The CDR3 bases are TGTGCCAGCATCGACAGGGTTTCTACTGAAGCTTTCTTT. This gives the protein CASIDRVSTEAFF.

V is TRBV7-8 and J is TRBJ1-5; tentative D call: TRBD1 (5 bases). Germline V gives CDR1 SGHVS, CDR2 FQNEAQ. V was pared by 2 bases and J by 0 bases, with 14 bases between. The CDR3 consists of 17 residues. The CDR3 region is CASSLRQGPYSNQPQHF. For the CDR3, the DNA is TGTGCCAGCAGCTTACGGCAGGGCCCTTATAGCAATCAGCCCCAGCATTTT.

V gene TRBV28 combines with J gene TRBJ1-2, with 9 positions matching TRBD1. Germline CDR1 reads MDHEN; CDR2 reads SYDVKM. The CDR3 is 17 residues long. V lost 6 bases and J lost 4; bases outside the gene matches: 15. The CDR3 protein is CASRYRDGQGRFYGYTF. The CDR3, as DNA: TGTGCCAGCAGGTACCGCGACGGACAGGGGCGGTTCTATGGCTACACCTTC.

This rearrangement joins TRBV4-2 to TRBJ1-3; 8 bases align to TRBD1. Unmatched junction bases numbered 5, after V lost 1 base and J lost 0 bases. The CDR3 sequence is 17 residues long. Germline V lookup: CDR1 LGHNA, CDR2 YNFKEQ. DNA for the CDR3: TGTGCCAGCAGCCAAGTGGGACAGGCTGGCTCTGGAAACACCATATATTTT. This encodes CASSQVGQAGSGNTIYF.

This clone was counted between two and nine times. J is TRBJ1-2 and V is TRBV15; TRBD1 is a possible D gene (6 bases). This CDR3 region has 14 residues. The V end was cut by 4 bases, the J end by 4 bases, with 13 bases between. Germline CDR1 reads LNHNV; CDR2 reads YYDKDF (reference sequence). For the CDR3, the DNA is TGTGCCACCAGCACCGGACAGCCTGTCTATGGCTACACCTTC. Its protein is CATSTGQPVYGYTF.

The rearrangement joins TRBV19 to TRBJ2-1; TRBD2 matches at 8 bases. The CDR3 has 15 amino acids. V gave up 1 base and J gave up 3 bases; unmatched junction bases: 2. Germline V gene lookup returns CDR1 LNHDA and CDR2 SQIVND (reference sequence). Written as DNA, the CDR3 is TGTGCCAGTAGTATAGCCAGCGGGGGCTACAATGAGCAGTTCTTC. This gives the protein CASSIASGGYNEQFF.

On this clone itself: This same CDR3 is encoded by further DNA sequences in the sample. V usage is TRBV6-5 and J usage is TRBJ2-3; tentatively, D is TRBD2 (6 bases). The V end was cut by 2 bases, the J end by 6 bases, with 9 bases between. In germline, CDR1 is MNHEY, CDR2 SVGAGI. This CDR3 comprises 13 residues. CDR3 region: CASSYGRGDTQYF. The DNA for the CDR3 is TGTGCCAGCAGTTACGGCCGGGGGGATACGCAGTATTTT.

This clone has just one count. V and J are TRBV12-5 and TRBJ2-5, with 12 bases aligning to TRBD2. The V gene's germline CDR1 is LGHNT and CDR2 FRNRAP. J was trimmed by 6 bases and V by 0 bases; bases with no gene match: 5. The CDR3 has 16 amino acids. CDR3 amino acids: CASGLVQTSGGKTQYF. In nucleotides, the CDR3 is TGTGCTAGTGGTTTGGTACAGACTAGCGGGGGCAAGACCCAGTACTTC.

The V call is TRBV5-1, the J call TRBJ2-5, with TRBD2 as a possible D gene (6 bases). The CDR3 has 17 residues. CDR1 SGHRS and CDR2 YFSETQ come from the germline V gene. The V end lost 1 base, the J end lost 1 base, and 17 bases lay between the germline ends. CDR3: CASSLNGGLASQETQYF. CDR3 DNA: TGCGCCAGCAGCTTGAATGGAGGGCTAGCCTCCCAAGAGACCCAGTACTTC.

The rearrangement joins TRBV4-2 to TRBJ2-7; 14 positions match TRBD2. V trimming: 4 bases; J trimming: 7 bases; junction bases outside the gene matches: 6. Germline V CDR1 and CDR2: LGHNA, YNFKEQ. The CDR3 loop spans 15 amino acids. CDR3 residues: CASSRLAGGVEEQYF. For the CDR3, the DNA is TGTGCCAGCAGCCGACTAGCGGGGGGGGTCGAGGAGCAGTACTTC.

The gene calls are TRBV9 and TRBJ2-3; tentative D call: TRBD2 (6 bases). The germline CDR1 and CDR2 sequences are SGDLS and YYNGEE. V shed 3 bases and J shed 1 base, with 9 bases lying between them. This CDR3 is 14 amino acids long. The DNA for the CDR3 is TGTGCCAGCAGCGAAACGGGGGGCACAGATACGCAGTATTTT. It is translated as CASSETGGTDTQYF.

V is TRBV28 and J is TRBJ2-5; 10 nucleotides align to TRBD1. CDR3 length equals 17 residues. J gave up 3 bases and V 1 base, and 8 bases lay outside the gene matches. Germline CDR1 MDHEN, CDR2 SYDVKM. DNA for the CDR3: TGTGCCAGCAGTTTATTGGGGACAGGGGTAATGGAAGAGACCCAGTACTTC. Protein: CASSLLGTGVMEETQYF.